This TCR beta chain came from a study of PD-L1 blockade in urothelial cancer. Study results and caveats: Pretreatment TCR clonality in blood, when below the median, was predictive of better survival.

This clone was picked up a small number of times. What it recognizes is unknown. The CDR3 length is 14 residues. J lost 4 bases, V lost 5 bases, and 7 bases had no gene match. The germline gives CDR1 MGHRA, CDR2 YSYEKL. The templates were synthetic TCR analogs, and they were spiked into each PCR. Sequencing was performed with immunoSEQ multiplex PCR; in TCRdb, only in-frame clones are kept and a portion is missing. Altogether 100,000 to 150,000 clones are present, more than 75% being singletons, with the ten largest covering roughly 2.3%. Time point denoted: peripheral blood 6 weeks after treatment start.

The chain couples TRBV4-1 to TRBJ1-1, with 7 bases that match TRBD1. This material consisted of PBMCs, taken around atezolizumab (anti-PD-L1) treatment. The clonotype originates from a man in his fifties or sixties with urothelial cancer. The CDR3, as DNA: TGCGCCAGCAGCTACGACAGGGCTGGCACTGAAGCTTTCTTT. Translation gives CASSYDRAGTEAFF.